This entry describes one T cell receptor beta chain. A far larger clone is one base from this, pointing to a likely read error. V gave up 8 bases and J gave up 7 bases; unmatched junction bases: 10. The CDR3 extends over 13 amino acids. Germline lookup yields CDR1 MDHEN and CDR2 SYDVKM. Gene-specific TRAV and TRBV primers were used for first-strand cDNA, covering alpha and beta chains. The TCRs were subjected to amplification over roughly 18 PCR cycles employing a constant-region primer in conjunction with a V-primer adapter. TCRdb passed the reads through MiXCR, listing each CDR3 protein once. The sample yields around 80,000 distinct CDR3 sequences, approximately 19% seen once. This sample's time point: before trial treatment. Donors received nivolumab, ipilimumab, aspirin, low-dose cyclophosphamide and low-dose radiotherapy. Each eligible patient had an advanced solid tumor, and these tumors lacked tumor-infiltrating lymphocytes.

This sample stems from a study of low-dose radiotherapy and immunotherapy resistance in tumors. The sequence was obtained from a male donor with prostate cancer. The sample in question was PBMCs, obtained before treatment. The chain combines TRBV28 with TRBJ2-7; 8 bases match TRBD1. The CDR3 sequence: CASRTGLGNEQYF. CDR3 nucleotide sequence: TGTGCCAGCCGGACAGGGCTTGGCAATGAGCAGTACTTC. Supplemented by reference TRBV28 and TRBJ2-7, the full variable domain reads DVKVTQSSRYLVKRTGEKVFLECVQDMDHENMFWYRQDPGLGLRLIYFSYDVKMKEKGDIPEGYSVSREKKERFSLILESASTNQTSMYLCASRTGLGNEQYFGPGTRLTVT.